Following are 15 T cell receptor beta chains from one sample sequenced in a study of shared clonotypes between healthy human individuals. Sequencing was performed with immunoSEQ multiplex PCR; in TCRdb, only in-frame clones are kept and a portion is missing. The sample records a few hundred thousand clones, around 95% being singletons. Naive-designated CD8 cells lacked CD45RO, were positively enriched for CCR7, and omitted terminally differentiated effector memory CD45RA+ cells. The sequenced sample consisted of naive CD8+ T cells sorted from blood. These receptors were obtained from a woman under 40 in good health.

The chain links TRBV14 to TRBJ2-7; 8 bases are shared with TRBD1. The V and J ends lost 3 bases and 7 bases, in that order; junction bases with no gene match: 11. The length of the CDR3 is 15 residues. Germline assignment: CDR1 SGHDN and CDR2 FVKESK. For the CDR3, the DNA is TGTGCCAGCAGCCACGGGCCAGGGGGCTTCTGGGAGCAGTACTTC. It encodes CASSHGPGGFWEQYF. The variable domain in full, completed from reference TRBV14 and TRBJ2-7, reads EAGVTQFPSHSVIEKGQTVTLRCDPISGHDNLYWYRRVMGKEIKFLLHFVKESKQDESGMPNNRFLAERTGGTYSTLKVQPAELEDSGVYFCASSHGPGGFWEQYFGPGTRLTVT.

V usage is TRBV28 and J usage is TRBJ2-3; TRBD1 or TRBD2 may be the D gene (9 bases each). CDR1 is MDHEN and CDR2 is SYDVKM in the germline V gene. The CDR3 length is 20 residues. Trimming took 6 bases from V and 0 from J, leaving 28 bases between them. CDR3 nucleotides: TGTGCCAGCAGCAGCGGGACAGGGTCGGCTAGCGGGAAAAGCACAGATACGCAGTATTTT. It yields the protein CASSSGTGSASGKSTDTQYF. Full variable domain (missing parts from reference TRBV28 and TRBJ2-3): DVKVTQSSRYLVKRTGEKVFLECVQDMDHENMFWYRQDPGLGLRLIYFSYDVKMKEKGDIPEGYSVSREKKERFSLILESASTNQTSMYLCASSSGTGSASGKSTDTQYFGPGTRLTVL.

This chain joins TRBV5-1 and TRBJ1-1, with no clear D. Germline V gene sequence: CDR1 SGHRS, CDR2 YFSETQ. Trimming removed 5 bases at V and 0 bases at J, with 8 bases between. The CDR3 runs 13 residues. Written as DNA, the CDR3 is TGCGCCAGCAGACGGGCCGTGAACACTGAAGCTTTCTTT. The encoded protein is CASRRAVNTEAFF.

The CDR3 bases are TGTGCCAGCAGCGTTGGGGACACCTTCCCCTATGGCTACACCTTC. Translated, it gives CASSVGDTFPYGYTF. The chain combines TRBV5-6 with TRBJ1-2, with a weak D call TRBD1 (6 bases). The CDR3 loop spans 15 amino acids. With 4 bases removed from V and 4 bases from J, the gap between germline ends came to 17 bases. Germline V gene sequence: CDR1 SGHDT, CDR2 YYEEEE.

The chain is built from TRBV25-1 and TRBJ1-5; TRBD1 is a possible D gene (6 bases). Looked up from germline, CDR1 is MGHDK and CDR2 is SYGVNS. The CDR3 runs to 17 residues. The germline V and J ends were trimmed by 4 bases and 0 bases, with 16 bases remaining between them. The CDR3: CASSAGQGPISNQPQHF. The CDR3 bases are TGTGCCAGCAGTGCTGGTCAGGGGCCGATTAGCAATCAGCCCCAGCATTTT.

J is TRBJ1-2 and V is TRBV6-5; D not certain. Germline V gives CDR1 MNHEY, CDR2 SVGAGI. The CDR3 spans 14 residues. The V end lost 5 bases, the J end lost 0 bases, and 10 bases lay between the germline ends. CDR3 amino acids: CASSPPDPNYGYTF. The CDR3 nucleotides read TGTGCCAGCAGTCCCCCGGACCCTAACTATGGCTACACCTTC.

The chain recombines TRBV18 with TRBJ1-5; TRBD1 matches 7 bases. This CDR3 contains 15 residues. Trimming took 4 bases from V and 4 from J; bases not matched to a gene: 7. Germline-derived CDR1 and CDR2 are KGHSH and LQKENI. CDR3 DNA sequence: TGTGCCAGCTCACTTCGCGACAGGGTAAATCAGCCCCAGCATTTT. Translation: CASSLRDRVNQPQHF. Drawing the rest from reference TRBV18 and TRBJ1-5, the complete variable domain is NAGVMQNPRHLVRRRGQEARLRCSPMKGHSHVYWYRQLPEEGLKFMVYLQKENIIDESGMPKERFSAEFPKEGPSILRIQQVVRGDSAAYFCASSLRDRVNQPQHFGDGTRLSIL.

This clone has just one count. The chain carries TRBV7-9 and TRBJ2-4; perhaps TRBD2 as D (5 bases). This CDR3 has 15 residues. Germline V CDR1 and CDR2: SEHNR, FQNEAQ (reference sequence). The ends were cut back, 4 bases at V and 9 bases at J, with 19 bases in the middle. DNA for the CDR3: TGTGCCAGCAGCTCACCTGTAGGGCGGGTCGGCATTCAGTACTTC. It specifies CASSSPVGRVGIQYF.

The chain links TRBV9 to TRBJ1-2; 10 bases match TRBD1. Germline lookup yields CDR1 SGDLS and CDR2 YYNGEE. After removal of 1 base from V and 4 bases from J, the junction contained 10 bases not matched to a gene. The CDR3 extends over 17 amino acids. The DNA of the CDR3 is TGTGCCAGCAGCGTAAGGGACAGGGGCCCCGATCGCTATGGCTACACCTTC. Amino acids: CASSVRDRGPDRYGYTF. Together with reference TRBV9 and TRBJ1-2, the CDR3 gives the full variable domain: DSGVTQTPKHLITATGQRVTLRCSPRSGDLSVYWYQQSLDQGLQFLIQYYNGEERAKGNILERFSAQQFPDLHSELNLSSLELGDSALYFCASSVRDRGPDRYGYTFGSGTRLTVV.

The chain carries TRBV7-3 and TRBJ1-1, with a tentative D call TRBD1 (6 bases). V shed 1 base and J shed 4 bases, with 10 bases lying between them. The CDR3 length is 14 residues. CDR1 is SGHTA and CDR2 is FQGTGA in the germline V gene. In nucleotides, the CDR3 is TGTGCCAGCAGCTTAAGGGGGCCTGCCACTGAAGCTTTCTTT. This gives the protein CASSLRGPATEAFF.

The rearrangement joins TRBV12-5 to TRBJ1-2; the D is unclear. The V end lost 3 bases, the J end lost 3 bases, and 11 bases lay between the germline ends. Germline lookup yields CDR1 LGHNT and CDR2 FRNRAP. The length of the CDR3 is 14 residues. The DNA of the CDR3 is TGTGCTAGTGGTTTCCCCGGGAGCGACTATGGCTACACCTTC. Translating gives CASGFPGSDYGYTF.

In this sample, this clone turned up once. Other DNA sequences within the sample encode an identical CDR3. Written as DNA, the CDR3 is TGTGCCAGCAGCGTCGGAGGCGATACTGAAGCTTTCTTT. Translation gives CASSVGGDTEAFF. The chain has TRBV9 and TRBJ1-1, with D unclear. The CDR3 runs to 13 residues. Trimming took off 2 bases at V and 5 bases at J, with 10 bases between the two ends. CDR1 is SGDLS and CDR2 is YYNGEE in the germline V gene.

V usage is TRBV5-4 and J usage is TRBJ2-1; D ambiguous. Looked up from germline, CDR1 is SGHNT and CDR2 is YYREEE (reference sequence). This CDR3 comprises 15 residues. Trimming left V 0 bases short and J 4 bases short, with 11 bases between. DNA for the CDR3: TGTGCCAGCAGCTTGGCCGATCGGCCTTACAATGAGCAGTTCTTC. Translating gives CASSLADRPYNEQFF.

V gene TRBV5-4 combines with J gene TRBJ2-1; perhaps TRBD2 as D (6 bases). This CDR3 is built from 13 residues. Germline lookup yields CDR1 SGHNT and CDR2 YYREEE (reference sequence). The germline V and J ends were trimmed by 2 bases and 9 bases, with 12 bases remaining between them. The CDR3 sequence is CASSFIMGGEQFF. The CDR3 nucleotides are TGTGCCAGCAGCTTCATAATGGGGGGTGAGCAGTTCTTC.

The chain carries TRBV7-9 and TRBJ2-3; D is undetermined. V dropped 1 base and J dropped 4 bases, with 6 bases sitting between them. This CDR3 has 13 amino acids. From germline, CDR1 is SEHNR and CDR2 FQNEAQ (reference sequence). The CDR3 region is CASSLVSADTQYF. The CDR3 bases are TGTGCCAGCAGCTTAGTATCGGCAGATACGCAGTATTTT.